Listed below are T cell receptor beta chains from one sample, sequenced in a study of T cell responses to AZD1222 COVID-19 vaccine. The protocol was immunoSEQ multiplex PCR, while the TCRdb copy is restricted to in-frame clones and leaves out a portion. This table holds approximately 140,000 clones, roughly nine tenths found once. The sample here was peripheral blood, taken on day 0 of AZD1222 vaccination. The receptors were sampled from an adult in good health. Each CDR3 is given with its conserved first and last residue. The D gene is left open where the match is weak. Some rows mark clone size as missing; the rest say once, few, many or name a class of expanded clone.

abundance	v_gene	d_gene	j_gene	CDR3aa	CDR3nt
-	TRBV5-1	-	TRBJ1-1	CASSPAGGWRNTEAFF	TGCGCCAGCAGCCCGGCCGGGGGATGGAGGAACACTGAAGCTTTCTTT
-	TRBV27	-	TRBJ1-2	CASSFSRTAYGYTF	TGTGCCAGCAGTTTTTCACGAACCGCCTATGGCTACACCTTC
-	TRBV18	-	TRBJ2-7	CASSPPIVRGYEQYF	TGTGCCAGCTCACCACCGATCGTGAGGGGCTACGAGCAGTACTTC
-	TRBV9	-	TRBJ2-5	CASSVSVGGQETQYF	TGTGCCAGCAGCGTAAGTGTTGGGGGCCAAGAGACCCAGTACTTC
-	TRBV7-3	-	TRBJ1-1	CASSLYGGANTEAFF	TGTGCCAGCAGCTTATACGGAGGGGCGAACACTGAAGCTTTCTTT
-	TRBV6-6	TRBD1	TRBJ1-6	CASSDDRDNSPLHF	TGTGCCAGCAGTGATGACAGGGATAATTCACCCCTCCACTTT
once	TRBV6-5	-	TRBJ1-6	CASTVRIEHNSPLHF	TGTGCCAGTACAGTCCGAATTGAGCATAATTCACCCCTCCACTTT
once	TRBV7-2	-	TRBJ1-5	CASSPQGMQPQHF	TGTGCCAGCAGCCCACAGGGTATGCAGCCCCAGCATTTT
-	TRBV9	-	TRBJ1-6	CASSVGANTPLHF	TGTGCCAGCAGCGTAGGGGCCAATACACCCCTCCACTTT
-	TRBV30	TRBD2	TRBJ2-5	CAWSVRGVPWGKTQYF	TGTGCCTGGAGTGTACGGGGGGTCCCCTGGGGGAAGACCCAGTACTTC
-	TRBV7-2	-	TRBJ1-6	CASSFTGGVSPLHF	TGTGCCAGCAGTTTTACCGGGGGCGTTTCACCCCTCCACTTT
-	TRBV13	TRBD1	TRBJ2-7	CASSPRQGASEQYF	TGTGCCAGCAGCCCGAGACAGGGGGCGAGCGAGCAGTACTTC
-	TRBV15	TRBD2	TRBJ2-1	CATSRDRGGWHEQFF	TGTGCCACCAGCAGAGATCGGGGAGGGTGGCATGAGCAGTTCTTC
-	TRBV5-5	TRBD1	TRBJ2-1	CASSPTGTAYNEQFF	TGTGCCAGCAGCCCCACAGGGACAGCCTACAATGAGCAGTTCTTC
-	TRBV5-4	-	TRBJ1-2	CASSFRPDWSYGYTF	TGTGCCAGCAGCTTTCGCCCGGACTGGTCCTATGGCTACACCTTC
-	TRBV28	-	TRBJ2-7	CASSLPLGTYEQYF	TGTGCCAGCAGTTTACCGCTGGGAACCTACGAGCAGTACTTC
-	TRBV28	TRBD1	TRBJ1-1	CASSPLTLDRGRTEAFF	TGTGCCAGCAGTCCCCTCACCTTAGACAGGGGTCGAACTGAAGCTTTCTTT
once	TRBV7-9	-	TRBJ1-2	CASSLPGVNYGYTF	TGTGCCAGCAGCTTACCTGGGGTAAACTATGGCTACACCTTC
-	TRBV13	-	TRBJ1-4	CASSAFKEAWEEKLFF	TGTGCCAGCAGCGCCTTTAAAGAGGCTTGGGAGGAAAAACTGTTTTTT
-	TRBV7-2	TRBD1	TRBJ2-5	CASTGGRGETQYF	TGTGCCTCGACAGGGGGTCGGGGAGAGACCCAGTACTTC